The source of this T cell receptor (beta chain) is a study of vaccination and CD4 T cells after COVID-19. Overall study context: Overlapping spike peptides from SARS-CoV-2, HCoV-NL63, HCoV-OC43 and HCoV-229E served to stimulate the cells. Study-level points and caveats: Researchers report that 304 of 307 vaccine-specific clones in convalescent patients proved spike mono-reactive.

This clonotype appeared a few times. Antigen: not known. The Oncomine TCR Beta short-read assay was applied to DNA of cultured CD4+ T cells. Each CDR3 protein gets one entry after TCRdb re-called the PCR reads with MiXCR. Of roughly 18,000 distinct CDR3 sequences listed, 70% to 80% are singletons. Trimming took off 9 bases at V and 6 bases at J, with 2 bases between the two ends. The CDR3 extends over 8 amino acids. The germline CDR1 and CDR2 sequences are SNHLY and FYNNEI. Treatment given: roughly ten-day PBMC culture with coronavirus spike peptide pools or control peptides (ViraFEST assay). The ViraFEST method relied on peptide pools to expand antigen-specific T cells, followed by TCR sequencing.

This chain uses TRBV2 with TRBJ1-2; no clear D. Sequencing was done on a sample of CD4+ T cells from blood, cultured in vitro. This receptor was taken from a human donor who had recovered from COVID-19. CDR3 in DNA: TGTGCCAGACATGGCTACACCTTC. Amino acid sequence: CARHGYTF.